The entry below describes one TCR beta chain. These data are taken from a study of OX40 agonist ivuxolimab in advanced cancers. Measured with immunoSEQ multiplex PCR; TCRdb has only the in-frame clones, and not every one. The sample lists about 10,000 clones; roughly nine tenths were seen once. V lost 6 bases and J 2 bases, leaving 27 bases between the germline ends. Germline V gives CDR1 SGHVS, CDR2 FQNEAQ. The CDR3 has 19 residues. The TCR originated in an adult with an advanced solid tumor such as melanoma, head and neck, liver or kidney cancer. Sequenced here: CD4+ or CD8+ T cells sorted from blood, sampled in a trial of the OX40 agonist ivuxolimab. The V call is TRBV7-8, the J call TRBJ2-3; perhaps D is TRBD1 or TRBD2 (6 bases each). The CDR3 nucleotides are TGTGCCAGCAGGGGTAGATGGGGGACCAGAGGGGGGCCCACAGATACGCAGTATTTT. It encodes CASRGRWGTRGGPTDTQYF.